What follows is one T cell receptor (beta chain) and its context. The record originates from a study of T-cell reconstitution after alpha-beta-depleted transplantation in children. CDR3 length: 15 amino acids. V was pared by 3 bases and J by 5 bases, with 14 bases between. Germline V gene sequence: CDR1 LNHDA, CDR2 SQIVND (reference sequence). TCRbeta library construction was performed incorporating unique molecular identifiers. TCRdb passed the PCR reads through MiXCR, listing each CDR3 protein once. The sample has about 190,000 distinct CDR3 sequences; 6% to 7% are singletons. The rearrangement joins TRBV19 to TRBJ1-5; D perhaps matches TRBD1 (5 bases). This TCR derives from a human donor who donated a stem cell graft to a child with Wiskott-Aldrich syndrome. The sample in question was PBMCs from the stem cell graft donor, obtained from the stem cell graft. CDR3 DNA sequence: TGTGCCAGTAGTATCAGGCGGGGAGGGGATCAGCCCCAGCATTTT. This codes for CASSIRRGGDQPQHF.